This TCR beta chain was sequenced during a study of stem cell transplantation in POMP-related autoinflammatory disease. Background on the study: Impaired MHC class I-dependent CD8+ differentiation was hypothesized from defective thymoproteasomes. Before transplant: CD4+ naive skewing, low CD8+ proportions, reduced cytokine secretion.

The repertoire was sequenced with immunoSEQ multiplex PCR; TCRdb's copy has only in-frame clones and lacks some. The profile shows 68,000 or so clones, approximately 90% of them singletons. The junction had 8 bases not matched to a gene; V was cut back by 8 bases and J by 8 bases. The CDR3 totals 15 residues. Per the germline V gene, CDR1 is SNHLY and CDR2 is FYNNEI. This clone was recorded only once. The antigen is unknown. Regarding the study as a whole: Patients with PRAID showed a restricted number of unique TRB V-J gene pairings. Across all analyzed T-cell subsets, patients with PRAID tended toward reduced diversity and increased clonality.

This chain connects TRBV2 to TRBJ2-2, with TRBD2 identical over 13 bases. This clonotype was sampled from a human patient with POMP-related autoinflammation and immune dysregulation (PRAID). Some T cells may possibly be graft donor cells. The sequencing here drew on CD4+ T cells from PBMCs, taken after stem cell transplantation. The CDR3 sequence is CASGTSGVPRGELFF. The CDR3 coding sequence is TGTGCCAGCGGGACTAGCGGGGTCCCTAGGGGGGAGCTGTTTTTT.